This T cell receptor (beta chain) was profiled in a study of T cell responses to AZD1222 COVID-19 vaccine. General study results and limits: The peak T cell response came first, and repertoires were sampled only after it.

The CDR3 totals 19 residues. Per the germline V gene, CDR1 is LNHDA and CDR2 is SQIVND (reference sequence). The V gene end was trimmed by 2 bases and the J gene end by 1 base; junction bases not matched to a gene: 11. As to this clone: Its specificity is not known.

Sequenced by immunoSEQ multiplex PCR; TCRdb stores in-frame clones only, minus some. The sample carries around 97,000 clones, 90% to 95% recorded once. The sample in question was peripheral blood, obtained on day 0 of AZD1222 vaccination. This TCR came from an adult in good health. The gene calls are TRBV19 and TRBJ2-4; 10 bases line up with TRBD2. As DNA, the CDR3 is TGTGCCAGTAGTATACCTAGCGGGAGACGGAGGGCGGCCAAAAACATTCAGTACTTC. Its protein product is CASSIPSGRRRAAKNIQYF.